This TCR beta chain derives from a study of siplizumab effects on memory and regulatory T cells. Study-level findings and limits: For siplizumab cultures, the suppressive function of their proliferating Tregs was not confirmed. Apparently more diverse than memory cells, naive T cells also seemed major alloresponse contributors.

As regards this clone: No antigen is known for it.

Clones were sequenced by immunoSEQ multiplex PCR, and TCRdb holds only the in-frame ones, with some missing. This sample carries tens of thousands of clones, over 80% of them seen once, and the ten largest clones take less than 2%. Between the trimmed V and J ends, which lost 2 bases and 4 bases, there was a span of 9 bases. Looked up from germline, CDR1 is MGHDK and CDR2 is SYGVNS. This CDR3 is built from 13 residues. V and J are TRBV25-1 and TRBJ2-7; D is possibly TRBD2 (5 bases). Sequencing was done on a sample of Tregs sorted from blood. The TCR comes from a human donor in good health. In nucleotides, the CDR3 is TGTGCCAGCAGTGAACGGGGTTTTTACGAGCAGTACTTC. It specifies CASSERGFYEQYF.